These 12 T cell receptor beta chains came from one sample sequenced in a study of blood T cells in healthy people across ages. Then a second PCR, running roughly 7 to 11 cycles, was carried out with a sample-barcoded 5' primer and a J-beta primer mix. Each CDR3 protein gets one entry after TCRdb re-called the 5' RACE reads with MiXCR. The profile shows 650,000 to 800,000 distinct CDR3 sequences, approximately 48% of them singletons. Sequencing was done on a sample of blood. The source is a man aged 55 to 70 in good health.

This sequence joins TRBV6-2 or TRBV6-3 and TRBJ2-1; D is tentatively TRBD1 or TRBD2 (6 bases each). This CDR3 is built from 15 residues. V lost 3 bases and J lost 6, with 15 bases in between. Germline CDR1 reads MNHEY; CDR2 reads SVGEGT. CDR3 residues: CASSYHGGLPNEQFF. CDR3 nucleotides: TGTGCCAGCAGTTATCACGGGGGCTTGCCCAATGAGCAGTTCTTC.

This clonotype has just a few counts. The gene calls are TRBV5-1 and TRBJ2-1, with TRBD2 matching 9 bases. This CDR3 has 18 residues. After removal of 0 bases from V and 6 bases from J, the junction contained 13 bases not matched to a gene. In germline, CDR1 is SGHRS, CDR2 YFSETQ. The CDR3 DNA reads as TGCGCCAGCAGCTTGGAAATCCGGACTAGCGAGTCGGGCAATGAGCAGTTCTTC. Protein product: CASSLEIRTSESGNEQFF.

This sequence joins TRBV27 and TRBJ2-1; 12 bases line up with TRBD2. This CDR3 is built from 18 residues. Germline values: CDR1 MNHEY, CDR2 SMNVEV (reference sequence). The trim removed 5 bases at V and 0 bases at J, leaving 8 bases unmatched. DNA for the CDR3: TGTGCCAGCAGTCCTTGGACTAGCGGGACTAGCTCCTACAATGAGCAGTTCTTC. This sequence encodes CASSPWTSGTSSYNEQFF.

The chain carries TRBV12-3 or TRBV12-4 and TRBJ1-1; D is unclear. CDR3 length: 13 residues. The V and J ends lost 0 bases and 7 bases respectively, with 9 bases between them. The CDR3 protein is CASSLAQGIEAFF. CDR3 nucleotides: TGTGCCAGCAGTTTAGCGCAAGGAATTGAAGCTTTCTTT.

This clonotype is a singleton in its sample. V usage is TRBV20-1 and J usage is TRBJ2-2, with D perhaps TRBD2 (6 bases). V lost 0 bases and J 4 bases, leaving 9 bases between the germline ends. This CDR3 is built from 14 residues. Germline CDR1 DFQATT, CDR2 SNEGSKA (reference sequence). CDR3 amino acids: CSAREGGATGELFF. In DNA form, the CDR3 reads TGCAGTGCTAGAGAGGGGGGAGCCACCGGGGAGCTGTTTTTT.

The rearrangement uses TRBV10-2 and TRBJ2-4; 7 bases line up with TRBD1. Germline lookup yields CDR1 WSHSY and CDR2 SAAADI. V shed 5 bases, J shed 6 bases, and the junction held 7 bases outside the gene matches. CDR3 length: 14 residues. The CDR3 coding sequence is TGCGCCAGCAGTTTAACAGGGGACAGAAACATTCAGTACTTC. Encoded protein: CASSLTGDRNIQYF.

This chain uses TRBV6-1 with TRBJ2-5; a weak D match, TRBD1 (6 bases). The CDR3 sequence is 13 residues long. V was pared by 3 bases and J by 11 bases, with 16 bases between. In germline, CDR1 is MNHNS, CDR2 SASEGT. The CDR3 nucleotides read TGTGCCAGCAGTGAGGGGACACACAATGAGCAGTACTTC. It encodes CASSEGTHNEQYF.

The V and J genes are TRBV6-2 or TRBV6-3 and TRBJ1-5, with D tentatively TRBD1 (6 bases). The CDR3 is 14 residues long. V was trimmed by 6 bases and J by 6 bases, leaving 15 bases between them. In germline, CDR1 is MNHEY, CDR2 SVGEGT. The CDR3 sequence: CASRRGGAVQPQHF. The DNA of the CDR3 is TGTGCCAGCAGGAGAGGGGGTGCGGTTCAGCCCCAGCATTTT.

V gene TRBV20-1 combines with J gene TRBJ2-3; 7 positions agree with TRBD1. Per germline, CDR1 DFQATT and CDR2 SNEGSKA (reference sequence). The CDR3 totals 15 residues. The V and J ends lost 3 bases and 2 bases, in that order; junction bases with no gene match: 8. As DNA, the CDR3 is TGCAGTGCTAGGAGGGGGCGCGGAGCCACAGATACGCAGTATTTT. Translated, it gives CSARRGRGATDTQYF.

Only a few counts were recorded for this clonotype. The genes are TRBV6-1 and TRBJ1-5; maybe TRBD1 (5 bases). Trimming left V 0 bases short and J 6 bases short, with 9 bases between. Germline V gives CDR1 MNHNS, CDR2 SASEGT. This CDR3 has 14 residues. The DNA for the CDR3 is TGTGCCAGCAGTGAAGCCGGGGCAGGTCAGCCCCAGCATTTT. It translates to CASSEAGAGQPQHF.

This clonotype was detected only a few times. The chain couples TRBV18 to TRBJ2-1; 8 nucleotides match TRBD1. The J segment lost 2 bases and the V segment lost 4 bases, leaving 4 bases of the junction unmatched. Per germline, CDR1 KGHSH and CDR2 LQKENI. The CDR3 has 15 residues. This CDR3 reads CASSQLQGAYNEQFF. The CDR3 region has the DNA TGTGCCAGCTCACAGTTACAGGGGGCCTACAATGAGCAGTTCTTC.

This clonotype was detected a few times. V and J are TRBV27 and TRBJ2-7; 9 bases are a match to TRBD1. The germline V gene has CDR1 MNHEY and CDR2 SMNVEV (reference sequence). V was pared by 5 bases and J by 4 bases, with 9 bases of the junction left unmatched. The CDR3 extends over 15 amino acids. The CDR3 bases are TGTGCCAGCAGTAGGGGACAGGGCCCCATGTACGAGCAGTACTTC. It encodes CASSRGQGPMYEQYF.